These 5 T cell receptor beta chains originate from one sample sequenced in a study of shared clonotypes between healthy human individuals. The table came from immunoSEQ multiplex PCR; TCRdb's copy has only in-frame clones and leaves some out. The sample lists roughly 760,000 clones, about 74% seen once, with 1.7% in the top ten. Sequences were obtained from memory CD4+ T cells sorted from blood. Subset denoted: CD45RA-negative fraction. These receptors came from a woman aged 30 to 39 in good health.

The genes are TRBV19 and TRBJ2-2; D ambiguous. The CDR3 contains 13 residues. V lost 4 bases and J 5 bases, leaving 8 bases between the germline ends. Looked up from germline, CDR1 is LNHDA and CDR2 is SQIVND (reference sequence). CDR3 sequence (DNA): TGTGCCAGTAGTAGTATAGGTACCGGGGAGCTGTTTTTT. Protein: CASSSIGTGELFF.

This chain links TRBV27 with TRBJ2-4, with unresolved D. Germline-derived CDR1 and CDR2 are MNHEY and SMNVEV (reference sequence). The CDR3 loop spans 13 amino acids. Trimming took off 6 bases at V and 5 bases at J, with 11 bases between the two ends. The CDR3 sequence is CASSPGGQNIQYF. CDR3 nucleotide sequence: TGTGCCAGCAGCCCCGGCGGTCAAAACATTCAGTACTTC.

In its sample, this clone was seen many times. The chain uses TRBV14 and TRBJ1-1; D remains ambiguous. Trimming stripped 2 bases from V and 3 bases from J, with 7 bases between. The CDR3 loop spans 13 amino acids. CDR1 is SGHDN, CDR2 FVKESK, per germline. The CDR3 DNA is TGTGCCAGCAGCCAAAACGGGGACACTGAAGCTTTCTTT. Translated: CASSQNGDTEAFF.

CDR3 nucleotide sequence: TGCGCCAGCAGCCTGGATGGCTACGAGCAGTACTTC. Amino acid sequence: CASSLDGYEQYF. This chain joins TRBV4-1 and TRBJ2-7, with no clear D. The CDR3 loop spans 12 amino acids. With 4 bases removed from V and 3 bases from J, the gap between germline ends came to 7 bases. The V gene's germline CDR1 is MGHRA and CDR2 YSYEKL.

The rearrangement joins TRBV28 to TRBJ1-6, with 9 positions matching TRBD1. The CDR3 is 15 amino acids. V trimming: 6 bases; J trimming: 10 bases; junction bases outside the gene matches: 10. Germline-derived CDR1 and CDR2 are MDHEN and SYDVKM. CDR3 sequence: CASSNSGTGWSPLHF. CDR3 nucleotide sequence: TGTGCCAGCAGCAACTCCGGGACAGGGTGGTCACCCCTCCACTTT.